This T cell receptor (beta chain) was identified during a study of vaccination and CD4 T cells after COVID-19. The CDR3 length is 13 residues. Between the trimmed V and J ends, which lost 1 base and 7 bases, there was a span of 5 bases. The germline V gene has CDR1 SGHTA and CDR2 FQGTGA. This clonotype appeared a few times. Its antigen remains unidentified. As for treatment: roughly 11-day PBMC culture with coronavirus spike peptide pools or control peptides (ViraFEST assay). ViraFEST used peptide pools to expand antigen-specific T cells and subsequently sequenced their TCRs. With the Oncomine TCR Beta short-read assay, DNA from cultured CD4+ T cells was sequenced. TCRdb re-called the PCR reads with MiXCR, one entry per CDR3 protein. In the table there are more than 9,500 distinct CDR3 sequences, approximately 83% of which are singletons.

This TCR came from a human donor who had recovered from COVID-19. The V gene is TRBV7-3, the J gene TRBJ1-6, with D uncertain. Sequenced material: CD4+ T cells from blood, cultured in vitro. CDR3 DNA sequence: TGTGCCAGCAGCTTAAGCGTAAATTCACCCCTCCACTTT. Translation: CASSLSVNSPLHF.